Detailed here is one T cell receptor beta chain. TCRdb's copy holds only in-frame clones and misses some; the assay was immunoSEQ multiplex PCR. This sample yields 100,000 or so clones, of which approximately 78% are seen a single time; around 10% belongs to the top ten. This specimen comes from a study of control samples from healthy donors and cancer patients. The V end lost 3 bases, the J end lost 3 bases, and 17 bases lay between the germline ends. Germline V gene sequence: CDR1 SGDLS, CDR2 YYNGEE. CDR3 length: 16 amino acids. This receptor was taken from a woman aged 55-75 years in good health. The specimen sequenced was blood. The J gene is TRBJ2-3, the V gene TRBV9; perhaps TRBD2 as D (5 bases). CDR3 nucleotides: TGTGCCAGCAGCGCATCCTTAGGAGGTGGGACAGATACGCAGTATTTT. Amino acids: CASSASLGGGTDTQYF.